The 23 T cell receptor beta chains reported below all come from one sample, sequenced in a study of blood T cell repertoires in COVID-19 (dated by TCRdb to 2018 to 2021). The protocol used for the library was the immunoSEQ multiplex PCR assay. TCRdb obtained this table from immuneACCESS and retained in-frame rearrangements with V and J assigned. These tables miss some clones; where compared with another copy, unresolved V genes account for less than half of the shortfall, and the remainder is unexplained. For this sample the table gives around 150,000 clones, of which roughly 93% were detected only once. The top ten hold about 5% of the sample. Sequenced sample: peripheral blood. Receptors were obtained from a woman aged 50 to 65 with acute or convalescent COVID-19.

This clone was seen once. The V gene is TRBV3-1 (or the pseudogene TRBV3-2), the J gene TRBJ1-4; D remains ambiguous. Trimming took off 0 bases at V and 8 bases at J, with 19 bases between the two ends. The CDR3 consists of 17 residues. CDR1 is LGHDT, CDR2 YNNKEL, per germline (reference sequence). The CDR3 loop is CASSQDLEGPRREKLFF. CDR3 sequence (DNA): TGTGCCAGCAGCCAAGATTTAGAAGGTCCGAGGCGGGAAAAACTGTTTTTT.

The genes are TRBV4-2 and TRBJ2-1; 8 bases fit TRBD1. The germline gives CDR1 LGHNA, CDR2 YNFKEQ. V was pared by 0 bases and J by 8 bases, with 6 bases of the junction left unmatched. This CDR3 is built from 15 residues. The CDR3 loop reads CASSQEQGASHEQFF. The CDR3 region has the DNA TGTGCCAGCAGCCAAGAGCAGGGGGCGTCCCATGAGCAGTTCTTC.

This chain joins TRBV30 and TRBJ2-1; unclear D gene. The V end was cut by 3 bases, the J end by 9 bases, with 12 bases between. The CDR3 contains 12 residues. CDR1 is GTSNPN, CDR2 SVGIG, per germline (reference sequence). As DNA, the CDR3 is TGTGCCTGGAGGAGGCCGGTTGGTGAGCAGTTCTTC. This sequence encodes CAWRRPVGEQFF.

This chain uses TRBV4-1 with TRBJ1-4; possibly TRBD1 for D (5 bases). Germline lookup yields CDR1 MGHRA and CDR2 YSYEKL. The CDR3 runs 16 residues. Trimming cost V 2 bases and J 5 bases, with 15 bases left between them. This chain's CDR3 is CASSQTRANRNEKLFF. As DNA, the CDR3 is TGCGCCAGCAGCCAAACCAGGGCGAATAGAAATGAAAAACTGTTTTTT.

The chain employs TRBV27 and TRBJ2-2; TRBD2 agrees at 8 bases. V gave up 6 bases and J gave up 7 bases; unmatched junction bases: 10. The CDR3 has 15 residues. CDR1 is MNHEY and CDR2 is SMNVEV in the germline V gene (reference sequence). The chain's CDR3 is CASSPGLVLVGELFF. DNA of the CDR3: TGTGCCAGCAGCCCGGGACTAGTTTTGGTCGGGGAGCTGTTTTTT.

V is TRBV30 and J is TRBJ1-4; unclear D gene. The CDR3 sequence is 12 residues long. The V end was cut by 2 bases, the J end by 10 bases, with 11 bases between. In germline, CDR1 is GTSNPN, CDR2 SVGIG (reference sequence). CDR3 coding DNA: TGTGCCTGGAGTCAAGCCATCGGAAAACTGTTTTTT. This codes for CAWSQAIGKLFF. Looking up the rest from reference TRBV30 and TRBJ1-4 gives the full variable domain: SQTIHQWPATLVQPVGSPLSLECTVEGTSNPNLYWYRQAAGRGLQLLFYSVGIGQISSEVPQNLSASRPQDRQFILSSKKLLLSDSGFYLCAWSQAIGKLFFGSGTQLSVL.

The chain carries TRBV9 and TRBJ2-2; 10 bases map to TRBD2. The CDR3 has 16 amino acids. V was pared by 0 bases and J by 3 bases, with 2 bases of the junction left unmatched. Germline CDR1 SGDLS, CDR2 YYNGEE. The CDR3 region is CASSVEAGGYTGELFF. The DNA for the CDR3 is TGTGCCAGCAGCGTAGAAGCGGGAGGGTACACCGGGGAGCTGTTTTTT.

The chain uses TRBV5-1 and TRBJ1-1; TRBD1 matches 12 bases. The CDR3 contains 16 residues. Unmatched junction bases numbered 5, after V lost 0 bases and J lost 5 bases. Germline values: CDR1 SGHRS, CDR2 YFSETQ. CDR3 sequence (DNA): TGCGCCAGCAGCTTGGCGGGGACAGGGGGCGGGACTGAAGCTTTCTTT. It translates to CASSLAGTGGGTEAFF.

V and J are TRBV4-2 and TRBJ2-3; D is unclear. The CDR3 sequence is 16 residues long. Germline CDR1 reads LGHNA; CDR2 reads YNFKEQ. V gave up 1 base and J gave up 0 bases, with 11 bases separating them. The CDR3 DNA sequence: TGTGCCAGCAGCCAAGGAGACACTTCTAGCACAGATACGCAGTATTTT. This encodes CASSQGDTSSTDTQYF.

V gene TRBV7-9 combines with J gene TRBJ2-6; D remains ambiguous. There are 16 residues in the CDR3. The V and J ends lost 2 bases and 1 base respectively, with 9 bases between them. CDR1 and CDR2 (germline): SEHNR, FQNEAQ (reference sequence). CDR3 nucleotide sequence: TGTGCCAGCAGCTTAATCAGGCTGTCTGGGGCCAACGTCCTGACTTTC. Translated: CASSLIRLSGANVLTF.

The rearrangement links TRBV30 to TRBJ1-2, with TRBD1 matching over 8 bases. CDR1 is GTSNPN and CDR2 is SVGIG in the germline V gene (reference sequence). The CDR3 totals 13 residues. The ends lost 3 bases at V and 7 bases at J; junction bases unmatched: 7. CDR3 nucleotides: TGTGCCTGGAGACACCAGGGGGCAGCTGGCTACACCTTC. It yields the protein CAWRHQGAAGYTF.

This chain links TRBV7-2 with TRBJ1-2; 7 bases are shared with TRBD1. CDR3 length: 13 residues. Germline values: CDR1 SGHTA, CDR2 FQGNSA. V lost 5 bases, J lost 6 bases, and 6 bases stayed unmatched. The CDR3 coding sequence is TGTGCCAGCAGCCGTACTGACAGGGATGGCTACACCTTC. Translation: CASSRTDRDGYTF.

This chain connects TRBV19 to TRBJ2-7; TRBD1 aligns across 7 bases. This CDR3 is built from 16 residues. CDR1 is LNHDA, CDR2 SQIVND, per germline (reference sequence). With V trimmed by 5 bases and J by 3 bases, 13 bases remained unmatched. The CDR3 spells CASSELRTGVVYEQYF. The CDR3 bases are TGTGCCAGTAGTGAACTTAGGACAGGAGTAGTCTACGAGCAGTACTTC.

The chain employs TRBV27 and TRBJ2-7, with D maybe TRBD2 (5 bases). This CDR3 comprises 13 residues. Trimming cost V 3 bases and J 4 bases, with 10 bases left between them. From germline, CDR1 is MNHEY and CDR2 SMNVEV (reference sequence). CDR3 sequence reads: CASSLTREYEQYF. DNA for the CDR3: TGTGCCAGCAGTTTGACGAGGGAATACGAGCAGTACTTC.

This chain joins TRBV10-1 and TRBJ2-7, with 7 bases lining up with TRBD2. Germline assignment: CDR1 WNHNN and CDR2 SYGVQD (reference sequence). Trimming cost V 10 bases and J 3 bases; bases outside gene matches: 9. The CDR3 covers 13 residues. This chain's CDR3 is CATSPGGGYEQYF. CDR3 nucleotide sequence: TGCGCCACTTCCCCGGGCGGGGGCTACGAGCAGTACTTC.

This chain links TRBV27 with TRBJ2-3; 7 bases are shared with TRBD2. The CDR3 totals 15 residues. V dropped 5 bases and J dropped 5; count of bases not matched to a gene: 10. Germline loops: CDR1 MNHEY, CDR2 SMNVEV (reference sequence). This CDR3 reads CASSTRGGGRDTQYF. The CDR3 coding sequence is TGTGCCAGCAGTACCCGTGGGGGAGGGAGAGATACGCAGTATTTT.

The rearrangement joins TRBV9 to TRBJ2-1, with 10 nucleotides matching TRBD2. The CDR3 is made up of 17 amino acids. Germline V CDR1 and CDR2: SGDLS, YYNGEE. Unmatched junction bases numbered 7, after V lost 0 bases and J lost 4 bases. CDR3 DNA sequence: TGTGCCAGCAGCGTAGGAATTCTAGCGGGAGTGTACAATGAGCAGTTCTTC. It is translated as CASSVGILAGVYNEQFF.

This chain joins TRBV5-6 and TRBJ2-1; D remains ambiguous. V was trimmed by 4 bases and J by 2 bases, leaving 16 bases between them. CDR1 and CDR2 (germline): SGHDT, YYEEEE. The CDR3 has 16 residues. This CDR3 is CASSITTTMTYNEQFF. Here the CDR3 DNA reads TGTGCCAGCAGCATTACGACCACTATGACCTACAATGAGCAGTTCTTC.

The chain links TRBV11-3 to TRBJ1-1; 9 nucleotides agree with TRBD1. Trimming removed 2 bases from V and 6 bases from J; junction bases left unmatched: 13. Germline V gene sequence: CDR1 SGHNT, CDR2 YENEEA. The CDR3 spans 17 residues. The CDR3 DNA follows: TGTGCCAGCAGCTTAAACTCCCCGGGACAGGGTAAATCTGAAGCTTTCTTT. Amino acids: CASSLNSPGQGKSEAFF.

This chain links TRBV3-1 (or the pseudogene TRBV3-2) with TRBJ2-2; 10 bases line up with TRBD1. V was pared by 4 bases and J by 7 bases, with 6 bases of the junction left unmatched. Germline CDR1 is LGHDT and CDR2 is YNNKEL (reference sequence). This CDR3 has 15 residues. The CDR3 DNA is TGTGCCAGCAGCCGAGGGACAGGGGATATCGGGGAGCTGTTTTTT. It codes for CASSRGTGDIGELFF.

This chain links TRBV4-1 with TRBJ2-7, with D possibly TRBD1 on 5 matching bases. This CDR3 contains 13 residues. Trimming took off 2 bases at V and 5 bases at J, with 10 bases between the two ends. Germline CDR1 is MGHRA and CDR2 is YSYEKL. The CDR3 here is CASSQPGSHEQYF. The CDR3 DNA reads as TGCGCCAGCAGCCAACCAGGGTCCCACGAGCAGTACTTC.

This clone was picked up one time. The CDR3 DNA follows: TGTGCCAGCAGTAAACAGGTGACTAGCAATCAGCCCCAGCATTTT. It codes for CASSKQVTSNQPQHF. The genes are TRBV6-2 or TRBV6-3 and TRBJ1-5; the D gene is possibly TRBD1 (5 bases). The CDR3 has 15 residues. Germline V gene lookup returns CDR1 MNHEY and CDR2 SVGEGT. V lost 5 bases and J lost 0, with 11 bases in between.

The rearrangement uses TRBV5-1 and TRBJ1-4, with 7 bases that match TRBD1. This CDR3 spans 12 amino acids. Germline lookup yields CDR1 SGHRS and CDR2 YFSETQ. Trimming cost V 7 bases and J 5 bases; bases outside gene matches: 2. The CDR3 sequence is CASPGQNEKLFF. DNA for the CDR3: TGCGCCAGCCCGGGACAGAATGAAAAACTGTTTTTT.